This is a list of T cell receptor beta chains from one sample in a study of T-cell memory formation after mild COVID-19. TCRdb reprocessed the 5' RACE reads via MiXCR and lists one record per CDR3 protein. The data show around 100,000 distinct CDR3 sequences, 22% seen once. Sequenced input: PBMCs or a T cell subset sorted from them (not recorded which). Receptor source: a man aged 18-30 years who had mild COVID-19 (a few samples of this study predate the infection). Cell type and time point are not known. The CDR3 runs from the conserved cysteine through the conserved F or W. A D gene is named only where the DNA matches it firmly. Size is stated for part of the rows, as once, few or many counts, or as a class when the clone is expanded.

J	size	V	D	CDR3	DNA
TRBJ2-1	.	TRBV4-1	.	CASSQGGLMVHEQFF	TGCGCCAGCAGCCAAGGCGGACTGATGGTGCATGAGCAGTTCTTC
TRBJ1-5	few	TRBV4-1	.	CASSPGLSNQPQHF	TGCGCCAGCAGCCCAGGGCTGAGCAATCAGCCCCAGCATTTT
TRBJ2-3	once	TRBV5-6	TRBD1	CASNGLESTGGRTDTQYF	TGTGCCAGCAACGGTTTGGAGTCAACAGGGGGTCGGACAGATACGCAGTATTTT
TRBJ1-1	.	TRBV7-2	.	CASSLSPVSMNTEAFF	TGTGCCAGCAGCTTAAGCCCTGTGTCGATGAACACTGAAGCTTTCTTT
TRBJ1-1	few	TRBV5-1	.	CASSTEGFRNTEAFF	TGCGCCAGCAGCACGGAAGGGTTTAGGAACACTGAAGCTTTCTTT
TRBJ2-1	.	TRBV12-3/TRBV12-4	.	CASSNTGNEQFF	TGTGCCAGCAGTAACACAGGGAATGAGCAGTTCTTC
TRBJ2-1	.	TRBV7-6	.	CASSFEASLYNEQFF	TGTGCCAGCAGCTTCGAGGCTAGCCTCTACAATGAGCAGTTCTTC
TRBJ2-2	.	TRBV4-1	TRBD2	CASSQVQRGGGTGELFF	TGCGCCAGCAGCCAAGTTCAGCGGGGGGGCGGAACCGGGGAGCTGTTTTTT
TRBJ2-2	.	TRBV20-1	.	CSARDRTENTGELFF	TGCAGTGCTAGAGATCGGACTGAGAACACCGGGGAGCTGTTTTTT
TRBJ1-6	few	TRBV27	TRBD1	CASSLGTASSYNSPLHF	TGTGCCAGCAGTTTAGGGACAGCGAGCTCCTATAATTCACCCCTCCACTTT
TRBJ2-5	few	TRBV12-3/TRBV12-4	.	CASSPSGGETQYF	TGTGCCAGCAGCCCATCAGGCGGTGAGACCCAGTACTTC
TRBJ1-1	few	TRBV5-1	.	CASSLARTDVMNTEAFF	TGCGCCAGCAGCTTGGCGAGGACGGACGTGATGAACACTGAAGCTTTCTTT
TRBJ2-3	.	TRBV9	.	CASSVGGVGTDTQYF	TGTGCCAGCAGCGTAGGGGGGGTTGGCACAGATACGCAGTATTTT
TRBJ2-5	few	TRBV6-1	.	CASSELGGRKTQYF	TGTGCCAGCAGCGAGTTGGGGGGACGTAAGACCCAGTACTTC
TRBJ2-2	few	TRBV7-7	TRBD1	CASSLADGGQGAGGELFF	TGTGCCAGCAGCTTAGCGGATGGTGGACAGGGGGCCGGTGGGGAGCTGTTTTTT
TRBJ2-7	few	TRBV12-3/TRBV12-4	.	CASSFSRVLDEQYF	TGTGCCAGCAGTTTCTCCAGGGTGCTGGACGAGCAGTACTTC
TRBJ2-4	few	TRBV5-1	TRBD1	CASSFEDRDIQYF	TGCGCCAGCAGCTTCGAAGACAGGGACATTCAGTACTTC
TRBJ2-6	few	TRBV12-3/TRBV12-4	.	CASSFQVRSGANVLTF	TGTGCCAGCAGTTTTCAGGTCCGCTCTGGGGCCAACGTCCTGACTTTC
TRBJ1-1	.	TRBV6-2/TRBV6-3	.	CASSTRRENTEAFF	TGTGCCAGCAGTACTCGCAGGGAGAACACTGAAGCTTTCTTT
TRBJ2-1	.	TRBV5-5	.	CASSPARRGYEQFF	TGTGCCAGCAGCCCGGCCCGGAGGGGATACGAGCAGTTCTTC
TRBJ1-2	few	TRBV15	.	CATSRDPGSGYTF	TGTGCCACCAGCAGAGACCCCGGGAGCGGCTACACCTTC
TRBJ2-1	.	TRBV20-1	.	CSARTNVPYNEQFF	TGCAGTGCTAGGACGAACGTGCCCTACAATGAGCAGTTCTTC
TRBJ2-3	.	TRBV5-1	.	CASTGDSATQYF	TGCGCCAGCACCGGGGACTCTGCTACGCAGTATTTT
TRBJ1-1	few	TRBV7-9	TRBD1	CASSPRDRETEAFF	TGTGCCAGCAGCCCTCGGGACAGGGAGACTGAAGCTTTCTTT
TRBJ1-5	.	TRBV6-2/TRBV6-3	.	CASSWGGEQPQHF	TGTGCCAGCAGTTGGGGGGGCGAACAGCCCCAGCATTTT
TRBJ1-1	.	TRBV6-5	TRBD1	CASSQRTGTEAFF	TGTGCCAGCAGCCAAAGGACAGGGACTGAAGCTTTCTTT
TRBJ1-5	.	TRBV20-1	.	CSATDRSGQPQHF	TGCAGTGCTACTGACAGGTCCGGACAGCCCCAGCATTTT
TRBJ2-1	few	TRBV12-3/TRBV12-4	.	CASSLKTYNEQFF	TGTGCCAGCAGTTTAAAGACCTACAATGAGCAGTTCTTC
TRBJ2-7	.	TRBV10-3	.	CAISDLPRIDEQYF	TGTGCCATCAGTGACCTCCCGCGGATAGACGAGCAGTACTTC
TRBJ2-3	.	TRBV10-3	.	CAISEGASSTDTQYF	TGTGCCATCAGTGAGGGGGCTAGCTCCACAGATACGCAGTATTTT
TRBJ2-3	.	TRBV12-3/TRBV12-4	.	CATSSGTDTQYF	TGTGCCACCAGTTCGGGCACAGATACGCAGTATTTT
TRBJ1-2	.	TRBV6-5	.	CASSYSLTATNYGYTF	TGTGCCAGCAGTTACTCGTTGACAGCGACTAACTATGGCTACACCTTC
TRBJ2-5	many	TRBV9	.	CASSVGGEETQYF	TGTGCCAGCAGCGTAGGAGGGGAGGAGACCCAGTACTTC
TRBJ2-2	.	TRBV12-3/TRBV12-4	.	CASSLAFHQGNTGELFF	TGTGCCAGCAGTTTAGCCTTTCATCAGGGGAACACCGGGGAGCTGTTTTTT
TRBJ1-4	.	TRBV6-1	.	CASRLGWGSPIEKLFF	TGTGCCAGCAGACTAGGATGGGGCAGCCCTATTGAAAAACTGTTTTTT
TRBJ1-2	.	TRBV11-2	TRBD1	CASSNPRTGDYGYTF	TGTGCCAGCAGCAACCCCCGGACAGGCGACTATGGCTACACCTTC
TRBJ1-1	few	TRBV10-1	TRBD1	CASSARRGDRSGAFF	TGCGCCAGCAGTGCGAGGAGAGGGGACAGGAGTGGAGCTTTCTTT
TRBJ1-1	.	TRBV4-3	.	CASRQGSGTEAFF	TGCGCCAGCAGACAGGGTTCGGGCACTGAAGCTTTCTTT
TRBJ2-3	few	TRBV18	.	CASSLTGPPRTYTQYF	TGTGCCAGCTCACTTACGGGGCCCCCCCGCACATATACGCAGTATTTT
TRBJ2-1	few	TRBV6-2/TRBV6-3	.	CASSDRRGRIF	TGTGCCAGCAGTGACCGCCGGGGCCGGATCTTC
TRBJ2-3	few	TRBV11-2	TRBD2	CASSWEGDTQYF	TGTGCCAGCAGCTGGGAGGGGGATACGCAGTATTTT